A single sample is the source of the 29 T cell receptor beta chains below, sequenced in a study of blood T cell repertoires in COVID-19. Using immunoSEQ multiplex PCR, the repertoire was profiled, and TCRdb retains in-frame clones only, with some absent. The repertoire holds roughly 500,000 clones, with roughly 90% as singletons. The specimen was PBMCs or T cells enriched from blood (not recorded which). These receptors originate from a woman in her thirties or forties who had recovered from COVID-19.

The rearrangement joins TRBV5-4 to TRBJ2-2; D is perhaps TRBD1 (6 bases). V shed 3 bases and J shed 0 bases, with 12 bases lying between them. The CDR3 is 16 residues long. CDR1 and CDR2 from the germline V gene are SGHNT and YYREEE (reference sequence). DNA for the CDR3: TGTGCCAGCAGCTCATCGACAGGAGCGAACACCGGGGAGCTGTTTTTT. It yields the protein CASSSSTGANTGELFF.

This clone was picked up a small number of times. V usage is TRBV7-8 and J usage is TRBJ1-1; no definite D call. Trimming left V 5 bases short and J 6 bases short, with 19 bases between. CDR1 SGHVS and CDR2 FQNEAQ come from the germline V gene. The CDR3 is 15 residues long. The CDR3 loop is CASSPIIGEGAEAFF. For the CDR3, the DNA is TGTGCCAGCAGCCCTATCATTGGGGAGGGCGCTGAAGCTTTCTTT.

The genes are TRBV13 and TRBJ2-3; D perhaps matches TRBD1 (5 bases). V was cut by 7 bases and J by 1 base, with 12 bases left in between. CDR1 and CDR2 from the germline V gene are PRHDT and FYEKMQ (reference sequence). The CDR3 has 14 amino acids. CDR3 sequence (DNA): TGTGCCAGCACCCTGGGGCAGCGCACAGATACGCAGTATTTT. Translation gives CASTLGQRTDTQYF.

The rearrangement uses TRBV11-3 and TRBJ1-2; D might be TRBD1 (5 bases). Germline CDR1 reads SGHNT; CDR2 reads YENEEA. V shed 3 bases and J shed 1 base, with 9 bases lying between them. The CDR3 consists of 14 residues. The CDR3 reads CASSLGQGNYGYTF. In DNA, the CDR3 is TGTGCCAGCAGCTTGGGCCAGGGTAACTATGGCTACACCTTC.

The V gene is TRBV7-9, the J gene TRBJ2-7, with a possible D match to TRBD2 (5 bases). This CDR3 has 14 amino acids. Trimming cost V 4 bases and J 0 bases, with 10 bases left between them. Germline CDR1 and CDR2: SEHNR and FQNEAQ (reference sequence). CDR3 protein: CASSSSTSSYEQYF. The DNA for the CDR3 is TGTGCCAGCAGCTCTAGCACATCCTCCTACGAGCAGTACTTC.

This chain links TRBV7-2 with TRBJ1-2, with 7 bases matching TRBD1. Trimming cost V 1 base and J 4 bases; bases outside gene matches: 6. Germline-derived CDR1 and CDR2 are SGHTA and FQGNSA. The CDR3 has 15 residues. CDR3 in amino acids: CASSLGTGGVYGYTF. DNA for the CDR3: TGTGCCAGCAGCTTAGGGACAGGTGGGGTCTATGGCTACACCTTC.

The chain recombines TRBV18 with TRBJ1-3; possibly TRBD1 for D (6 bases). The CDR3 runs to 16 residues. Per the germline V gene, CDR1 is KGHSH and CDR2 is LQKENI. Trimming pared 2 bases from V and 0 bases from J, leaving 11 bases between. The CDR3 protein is CASSPAQGPSGNTIYF. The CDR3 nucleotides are TGTGCCAGCTCACCAGCTCAGGGGCCCTCTGGAAACACCATATATTTT.

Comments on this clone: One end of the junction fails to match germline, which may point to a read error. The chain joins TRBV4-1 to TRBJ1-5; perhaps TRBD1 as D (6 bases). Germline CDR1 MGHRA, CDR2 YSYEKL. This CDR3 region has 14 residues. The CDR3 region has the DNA TGCGCCAGCAGCCAAGTTGCTGGGCTCGGGACAACGGATTTT. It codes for CASSQVAGLGTTDF.

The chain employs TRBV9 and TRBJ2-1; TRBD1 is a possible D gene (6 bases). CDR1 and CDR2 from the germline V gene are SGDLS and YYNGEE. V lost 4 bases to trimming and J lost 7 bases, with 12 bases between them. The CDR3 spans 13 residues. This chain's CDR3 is CASSRTARNEQFF. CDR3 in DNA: TGTGCCAGCAGCCGGACAGCAAGGAATGAGCAGTTCTTC.

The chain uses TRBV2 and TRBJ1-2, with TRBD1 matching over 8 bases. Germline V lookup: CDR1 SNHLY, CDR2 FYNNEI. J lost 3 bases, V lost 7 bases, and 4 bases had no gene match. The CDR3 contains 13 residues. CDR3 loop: CASKQGGDYGYTF. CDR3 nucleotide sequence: TGTGCCAGCAAACAGGGGGGTGACTATGGCTACACCTTC. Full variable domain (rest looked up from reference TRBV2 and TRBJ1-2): EPEVTQTPSHQVTQMGQEVILRCVPISNHLYFYWYRQILGQKVEFLVSFYNNEISEKSEIFDDQFSVERPDGSNFTLKIRSTKLEDSAMYFCASKQGGDYGYTFGSGTRLTVV.

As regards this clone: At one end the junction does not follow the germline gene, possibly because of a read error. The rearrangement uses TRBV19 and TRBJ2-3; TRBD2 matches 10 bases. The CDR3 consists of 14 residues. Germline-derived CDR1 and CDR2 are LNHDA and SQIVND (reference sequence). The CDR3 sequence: CASSPHEPGLAQYF. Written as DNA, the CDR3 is TGTGCCAGTAGCCCCCACGAACCGGGACTAGCGCAATATTTT. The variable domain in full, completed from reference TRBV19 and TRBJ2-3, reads DGGITQSPKYLFRKEGQNVTLSCEQNLNHDAMYWYRQDPGQGLRLIYYSQIVNDFQKGDIAEGYSVSREKKESFPLTVTSAQKNPTAFYLCASSPHEPGLAQYFGPGTRLTVL.

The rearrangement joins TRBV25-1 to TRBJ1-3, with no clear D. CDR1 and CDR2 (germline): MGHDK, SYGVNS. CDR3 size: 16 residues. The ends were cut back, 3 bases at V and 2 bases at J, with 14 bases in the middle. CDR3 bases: TGTGCCAGCAGTGATTTTAGAGGAGAAGCTGGAAACACCATATATTTT. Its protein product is CASSDFRGEAGNTIYF.

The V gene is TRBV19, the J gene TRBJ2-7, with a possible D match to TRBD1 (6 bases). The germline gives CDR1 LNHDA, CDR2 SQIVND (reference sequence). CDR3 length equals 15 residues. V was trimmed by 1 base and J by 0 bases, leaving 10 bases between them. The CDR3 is CASSIGQGSSYEQYF. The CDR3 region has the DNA TGTGCCAGTAGTATAGGGCAGGGGAGCTCCTACGAGCAGTACTTC.

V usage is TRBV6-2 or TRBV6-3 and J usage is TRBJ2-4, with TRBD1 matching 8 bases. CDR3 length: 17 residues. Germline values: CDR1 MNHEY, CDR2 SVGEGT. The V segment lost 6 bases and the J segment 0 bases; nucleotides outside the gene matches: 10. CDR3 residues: CASSTSTGAQAKNIQYF. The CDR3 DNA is TGTGCCAGCAGCACTTCGACAGGGGCCCAAGCCAAAAACATTCAGTACTTC.

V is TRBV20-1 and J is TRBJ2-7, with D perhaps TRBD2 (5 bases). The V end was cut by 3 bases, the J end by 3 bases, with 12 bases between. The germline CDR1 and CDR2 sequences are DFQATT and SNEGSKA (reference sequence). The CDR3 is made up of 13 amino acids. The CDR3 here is CSASRQGGYEQYF. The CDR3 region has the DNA TGCAGTGCTAGTCGACAAGGAGGCTACGAGCAGTACTTC.

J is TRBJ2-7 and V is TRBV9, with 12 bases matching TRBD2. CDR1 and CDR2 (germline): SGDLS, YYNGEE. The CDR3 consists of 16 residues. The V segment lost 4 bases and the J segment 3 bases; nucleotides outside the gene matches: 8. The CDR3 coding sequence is TGTGCCAGCAGCCCAGGACTAGCGGGACCCCACTACGAGCAGTACTTC. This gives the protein CASSPGLAGPHYEQYF. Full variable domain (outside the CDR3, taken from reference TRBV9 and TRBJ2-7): DSGVTQTPKHLITATGQRVTLRCSPRSGDLSVYWYQQSLDQGLQFLIQYYNGEERAKGNILERFSAQQFPDLHSELNLSSLELGDSALYFCASSPGLAGPHYEQYFGPGTRLTVT.

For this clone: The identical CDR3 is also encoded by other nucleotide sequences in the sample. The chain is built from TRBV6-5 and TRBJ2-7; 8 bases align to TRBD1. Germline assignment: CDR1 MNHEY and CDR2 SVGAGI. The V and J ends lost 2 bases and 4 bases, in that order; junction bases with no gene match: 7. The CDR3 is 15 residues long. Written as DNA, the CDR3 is TGTGCCAGCAGTTACGGACAGGGTGGGGTTTACGAGCAGTACTTC. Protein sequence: CASSYGQGGVYEQYF.

The CDR3 spells CASSLEAGGYGYTF. The DNA for the CDR3 is TGTGCCAGCAGCTTAGAGGCAGGGGGGTATGGCTACACCTTC. The chain has TRBV11-2 and TRBJ1-2, with TRBD1 matching over 7 bases. V trimming: 0 bases; J trimming: 5 bases; junction bases outside the gene matches: 3. CDR3 size: 14 residues. The germline V gene has CDR1 SGHAT and CDR2 FQNNGV.

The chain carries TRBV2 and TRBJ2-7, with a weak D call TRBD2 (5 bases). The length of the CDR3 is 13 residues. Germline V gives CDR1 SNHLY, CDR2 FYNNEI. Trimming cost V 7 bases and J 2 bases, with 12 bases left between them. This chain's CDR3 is CASIRDSPYEQYF. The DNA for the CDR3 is TGTGCCAGCATCCGGGATTCGCCCTACGAGCAGTACTTC.

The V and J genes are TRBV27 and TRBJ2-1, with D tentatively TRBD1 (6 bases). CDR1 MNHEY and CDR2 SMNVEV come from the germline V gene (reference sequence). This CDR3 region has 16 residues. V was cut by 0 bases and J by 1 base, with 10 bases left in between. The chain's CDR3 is CASSLSRGISYNEQFF. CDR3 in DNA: TGTGCCAGCAGTTTATCTAGGGGGATTTCCTACAATGAGCAGTTCTTC.

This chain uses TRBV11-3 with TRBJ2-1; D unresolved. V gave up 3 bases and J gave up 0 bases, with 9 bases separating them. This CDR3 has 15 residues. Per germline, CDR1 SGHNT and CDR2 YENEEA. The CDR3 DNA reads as TGTGCCAGCAGCTTTCTGGTTAGCTCCTACAATGAGCAGTTCTTC. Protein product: CASSFLVSSYNEQFF.

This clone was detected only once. DNA of the CDR3: TGTGCCAGCAGCTTAAGTGGCGGGACAGGGTTAAACACCATATATTTT. Its protein is CASSLSGGTGLNTIYF. V is TRBV7-9 and J is TRBJ1-3; 9 nucleotides align to TRBD1. The germline V gene encodes CDR1 SEHNR and CDR2 FQNEAQ (reference sequence). The CDR3 length is 16 residues. V trimming: 2 bases; J trimming: 6 bases; junction bases outside the gene matches: 8.

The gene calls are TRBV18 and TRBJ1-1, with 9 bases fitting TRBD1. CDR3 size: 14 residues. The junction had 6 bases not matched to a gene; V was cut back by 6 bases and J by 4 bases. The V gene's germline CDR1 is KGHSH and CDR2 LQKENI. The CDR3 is CASSLTGGGTEAFF. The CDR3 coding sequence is TGTGCCAGCTCCCTAACAGGGGGCGGCACTGAAGCTTTCTTT.

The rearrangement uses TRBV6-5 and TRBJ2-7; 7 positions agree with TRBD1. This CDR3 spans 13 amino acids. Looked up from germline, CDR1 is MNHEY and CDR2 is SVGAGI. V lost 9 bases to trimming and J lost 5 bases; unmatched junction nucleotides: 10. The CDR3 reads CASAQGLRNEQYF. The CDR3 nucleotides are TGTGCCAGTGCACAGGGGCTACGCAACGAGCAGTACTTC.

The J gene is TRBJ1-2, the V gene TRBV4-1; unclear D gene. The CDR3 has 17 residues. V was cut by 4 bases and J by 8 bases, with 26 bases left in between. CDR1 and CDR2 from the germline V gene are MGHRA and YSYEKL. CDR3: CASSPRWKIQLLVGYTF. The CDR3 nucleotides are TGCGCCAGCAGCCCCCGATGGAAGATACAGCTTCTCGTCGGCTACACCTTC.

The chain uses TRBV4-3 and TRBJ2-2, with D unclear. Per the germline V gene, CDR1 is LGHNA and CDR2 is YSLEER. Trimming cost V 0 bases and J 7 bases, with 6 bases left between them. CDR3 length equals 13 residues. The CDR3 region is CASSQDRVGELFF. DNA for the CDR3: TGCGCCAGCAGCCAAGATCGGGTCGGGGAGCTGTTTTTT.

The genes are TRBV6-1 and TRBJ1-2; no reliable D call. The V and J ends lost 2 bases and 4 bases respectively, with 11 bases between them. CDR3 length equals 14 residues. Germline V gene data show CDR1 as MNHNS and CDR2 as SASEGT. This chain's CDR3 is CASSELISGYGYTF. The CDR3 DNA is TGTGCCAGCAGTGAACTCATATCCGGCTATGGCTACACCTTC.

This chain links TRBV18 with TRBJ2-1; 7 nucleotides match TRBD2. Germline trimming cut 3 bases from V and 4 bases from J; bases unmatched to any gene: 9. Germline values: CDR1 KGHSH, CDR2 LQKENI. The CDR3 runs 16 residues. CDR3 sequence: CASSPALADGYNEQFF. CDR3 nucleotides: TGTGCCAGCTCACCCGCCCTAGCGGACGGGTACAATGAGCAGTTCTTC. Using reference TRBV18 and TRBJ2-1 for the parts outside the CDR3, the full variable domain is NAGVMQNPRHLVRRRGQEARLRCSPMKGHSHVYWYRQLPEEGLKFMVYLQKENIIDESGMPKERFSAEFPKEGPSILRIQQVVRGDSAAYFCASSPALADGYNEQFFGPGTRLTVL.

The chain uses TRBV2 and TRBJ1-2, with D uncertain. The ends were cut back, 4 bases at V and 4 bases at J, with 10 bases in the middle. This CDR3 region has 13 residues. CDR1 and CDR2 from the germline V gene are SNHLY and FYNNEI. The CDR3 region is CASSAQQPYGYTF. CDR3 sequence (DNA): TGTGCCAGCAGTGCTCAACAGCCCTATGGCTACACCTTC.